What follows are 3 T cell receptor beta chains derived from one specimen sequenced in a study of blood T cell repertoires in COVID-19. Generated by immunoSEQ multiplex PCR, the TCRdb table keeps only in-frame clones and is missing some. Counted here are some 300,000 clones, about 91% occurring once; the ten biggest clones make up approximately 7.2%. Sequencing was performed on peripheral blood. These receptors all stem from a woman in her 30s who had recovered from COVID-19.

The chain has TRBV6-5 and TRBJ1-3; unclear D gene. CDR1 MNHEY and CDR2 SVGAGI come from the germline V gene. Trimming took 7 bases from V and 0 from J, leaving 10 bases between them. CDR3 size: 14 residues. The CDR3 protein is CASIGWSSGNTIYF. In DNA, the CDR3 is TGTGCCAGCATCGGATGGAGCTCTGGAAACACCATATATTTT.

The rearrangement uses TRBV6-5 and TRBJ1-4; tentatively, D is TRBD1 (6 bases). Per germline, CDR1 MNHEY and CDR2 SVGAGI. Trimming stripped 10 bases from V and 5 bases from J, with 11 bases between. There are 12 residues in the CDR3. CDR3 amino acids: CATSTGNEKLFF. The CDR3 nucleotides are TGTGCCACCTCCACAGGGAATGAAAAACTGTTTTTT.

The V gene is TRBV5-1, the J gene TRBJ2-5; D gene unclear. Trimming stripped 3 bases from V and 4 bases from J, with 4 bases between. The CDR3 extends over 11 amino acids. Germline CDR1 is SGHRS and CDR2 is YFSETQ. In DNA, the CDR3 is TGCGCCAGCAGCTACTCAGAGACCCAGTACTTC. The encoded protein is CASSYSETQYF.